These 9 T cell receptor beta chains originate from one sample sequenced in a study of cytomegalovirus exposure and HLA in healthy donors. Amplification used 60 Vbeta primers and 13 Jbeta primers. The data were produced by immunoSEQ multiplex PCR, yet TCRdb's version contains in-frame clones alone and is incomplete. The sample records 100,000 to 150,000 clones, 80% being singletons. Specimen: PBMCs. These receptors all stem from a female donor in good health and CMV-seropositive.

The chain links TRBV5-1 to TRBJ2-1; 7 bases match TRBD1. Looked up from germline, CDR1 is SGHRS and CDR2 is YFSETQ. Unmatched junction bases numbered 8, after V lost 4 bases and J lost 4 bases. The CDR3 spans 15 residues. CDR3 in amino acids: CASSMGQGEYNEQFF. CDR3 nucleotide sequence: TGCGCCAGCAGCATGGGGCAGGGGGAGTACAATGAGCAGTTCTTC. Full variable domain (outside the CDR3, taken from reference TRBV5-1 and TRBJ2-1): KAGVTQTPRYLIKTRGQQVTLSCSPISGHRSVSWYQQTPGQGLQFLFEYFSETQRNKGNFPGRFSGRQFSNSRSEMNVSTLELGDSALYLCASSMGQGEYNEQFFGPGTRLTVL.

The V call is TRBV6-1, the J call TRBJ2-2, with 8 nucleotides matching TRBD2. From germline, CDR1 is MNHNS and CDR2 SASEGT. This CDR3 is built from 14 residues. With V trimmed by 7 bases and J by 2 bases, 3 bases remained unmatched. CDR3 bases: TGTGCCAGCAAGCGGGGGCAAAACACCGGGGAGCTGTTTTTT. Protein sequence: CASKRGQNTGELFF.

The chain carries TRBV6-1 and TRBJ1-1; 7 bases are a match to TRBD1. The CDR3 totals 13 residues. Germline values: CDR1 MNHNS, CDR2 SASEGT. Trimming at V came to 7 bases and at J to 3 bases, leaving 5 bases not matched to a gene. The CDR3 DNA reads TGTGCCAGCACCCGTCAGGGGGACACTGAAGCTTTCTTT. It yields the protein CASTRQGDTEAFF.

J is TRBJ2-7 and V is TRBV7-2; D possibly corresponds to TRBD2 (6 bases). V lost 4 bases to trimming and J lost 6 bases, with 19 bases between them. Germline CDR1 reads SGHTA; CDR2 reads FQGNSA. The CDR3 runs to 15 residues. The CDR3 region is CASSSWTSGVSEQYF. The CDR3 region has the DNA TGTGCCAGCAGCTCCTGGACATCGGGAGTCTCCGAGCAGTACTTC.

The rearrangement joins TRBV6-1 to TRBJ1-2; weak D call: TRBD1 (5 bases). This CDR3 has 15 residues. V lost 3 bases and J 6 bases, leaving 17 bases between the germline ends. CDR1 and CDR2 from the germline V gene are MNHNS and SASEGT. The CDR3 nucleotides read TGTGCCAGCAGTGACCTCATATCGGGGGGAGATGGCTACACCTTC. Translating it yields CASSDLISGGDGYTF.

The chain recombines TRBV7-2 with TRBJ1-6; 9 bases are shared with TRBD1. Trimming took 3 bases from V and 7 from J; bases not matched to a gene: 4. The CDR3 extends over 15 amino acids. Germline CDR1 reads SGHTA; CDR2 reads FQGNSA. In DNA, the CDR3 is TGTGCCAGCAGCTTCACAGGGGGCCACAATTCACCCCTCCACTTT. This codes for CASSFTGGHNSPLHF. Looking up the rest from reference TRBV7-2 and TRBJ1-6 gives the full variable domain: GAGVSQSPSNKVTEKGKDVELRCDPISGHTALYWYRQSLGQGLEFLIYFQGNSAPDKSGLPSDRFSAERTGGSVSTLTIQRTQQEDSAVYLCASSFTGGHNSPLHFGNGTRLTVT.

V usage is TRBV15 and J usage is TRBJ2-3, with D maybe TRBD2 (5 bases). V shed 4 bases and J shed 5 bases, with 16 bases lying between them. CDR1 is LNHNV and CDR2 is YYDKDF in the germline V gene (reference sequence). CDR3 length equals 15 residues. The DNA of the CDR3 is TGTGCCACCAGCATTAGAGGGAGTAGTGGAGATACGCAGTATTTT. Translating gives CATSIRGSSGDTQYF.

The chain uses TRBV11-3 and TRBJ2-1, with a weak D call TRBD2 (5 bases). V lost 1 base and J lost 5, with 6 bases in between. This CDR3 has 13 residues. Germline CDR1 SGHNT, CDR2 YENEEA. This CDR3 is CASSLVGDNEQFF. As DNA, the CDR3 is TGTGCCAGCAGCTTAGTGGGAGACAATGAGCAGTTCTTC. The whole variable domain, filled in from reference TRBV11-3 and TRBJ2-1, reads EAGVVQSPRYKIIEKKQPVAFWCNPISGHNTLYWYLQNLGQGPELLIRYENEEAVDDSQLPKDRFSAERLKGVDSTLKIQPAELGDSAVYLCASSLVGDNEQFFGPGTRLTVL.

There are a few counts of this clone. The chain recombines TRBV7-9 with TRBJ1-1, with 7 bases fitting TRBD1. The CDR3 sequence is 14 residues long. The V gene end was trimmed by 4 bases and the J gene end by 7 bases; junction bases not matched to a gene: 9. Per germline, CDR1 SEHNR and CDR2 FQNEAQ (reference sequence). CDR3 residues: CASSSQGNYIEAFF. DNA for the CDR3: TGTGCCAGCAGCTCACAGGGGAACTACATTGAAGCTTTCTTT.